This T cell receptor (beta chain) was obtained from a study of CD8 T cells in ankylosing spondylitis. General observations from the study: The authors reported significant enrichment of disease-linked clones in matched ankylosing spondylitis synovial fluid. Relatively scarce in peripheral blood, disease-linked clones were CD8+. A number of the motif variants had already been described in reactive arthritis synovial fluid and blood. Apparently characteristic of ankylosing spondylitis blood was a TCR beta motif (about eight highly homologous variants).

The CDR3 totals 12 residues. In making TCR beta libraries, quantitative 5'-RACE with molecular barcodes was used. Each CDR3 protein is one row after TCRdb ran MiXCR on the 5' RACE reads. In the table there are under 850,000 distinct CDR3 sequences, about 20% of which are singletons. This clonotype was seen many times. Antigen: not known. Germline and junction disagree at one end, which may indicate a read error. The sequenced material came from blood, either unsorted or a sorted T cell fraction (not recorded which). The clonotype was recovered from a male donor with ankylosing spondylitis. V usage is TRBV12-3 or TRBV12-4 and J usage is TRBJ1-6, with D possibly matching TRBD1 (6 bases). The CDR3 DNA sequence: TGTGCCAGCAGTCTCGGTTCCAGGGGTGTGGCATTT. Amino acids: CASSLGSRGVAF.